This T cell receptor beta chain appears in the sequencing data of a study of cytomegalovirus exposure and HLA in healthy donors. The PCR used 60 Vbeta and 13 Jbeta primers. Using immunoSEQ multiplex PCR, the repertoire was profiled, and TCRdb retains in-frame clones only, with some absent. The sample contains roughly 51,000 clones, around 81% of which appear only once. This CDR3 is 14 amino acids long. Germline V gives CDR1 WSHSY, CDR2 SAAADI. The trim removed 9 bases at V and 8 bases at J, leaving 7 bases unmatched. Material: PBMCs. The V and J genes are TRBV10-2 and TRBJ2-4; TRBD2 matches at 13 bases. The clonotype comes from a boy younger than 18 in good health and CMV-seropositive. The CDR3 sequence is CARRLAGGWDIQYF. The CDR3 bases are TGCGCCAGACGACTAGCGGGGGGTTGGGACATTCAGTACTTC.